Below are 27 T cell receptor beta chains sequenced from a single sample in a study of blood T cell repertoires in COVID-19. The repertoire was sequenced with immunoSEQ multiplex PCR; TCRdb's copy has only in-frame clones and lacks some. The sample has about 34,000 clones; around 80% are singletons. What was sequenced was peripheral blood. These receptors were collected from a woman aged 60-75 years with acute or convalescent COVID-19.

The genes are TRBV27 and TRBJ2-3, with 10 bases lining up with TRBD2. J gave up 2 bases and V 3 bases, and 2 bases lay outside the gene matches. Germline V CDR1 and CDR2: MNHEY, SMNVEV (reference sequence). The CDR3 is 15 amino acids. CDR3 bases: TGTGCCAGCAGTTTCGGGACTAGCGCCACAGATACGCAGTATTTT. Translating gives CASSFGTSATDTQYF.

This clone was found once. This sequence joins TRBV27 and TRBJ1-4; 7 bases agree with TRBD1. V shed 0 bases and J 7 bases; nucleotides not matched to a gene: 5. Per germline, CDR1 MNHEY and CDR2 SMNVEV (reference sequence). The CDR3 runs to 15 residues. CDR3 nucleotides: TGTGCCAGCAGTTTATCATGGACAGGTGGTGAAAAACTGTTTTTT. Amino acids: CASSLSWTGGEKLFF.

This clone was seen a few times. CDR3 DNA: TGTGCCAGCAGTGCGACAGGCGGCGATTCACCCCTCCACTTT. This codes for CASSATGGDSPLHF. V is TRBV6-4 and J is TRBJ1-6; a possible D gene is TRBD1 (6 bases). Trimming cost V 4 bases and J 8 bases, with 12 bases left between them. Germline lookup yields CDR1 MRHNA and CDR2 SNTAGT. The CDR3 has 14 amino acids.

V and J are TRBV7-3 and TRBJ2-5; TRBD2 matches 10 bases. J gave up 1 base and V 2 bases, and 4 bases lay outside the gene matches. Germline V lookup: CDR1 SGHTA, CDR2 FQGTGA. The CDR3 spans 16 residues. Written as DNA, the CDR3 is TGTGCCAGCAGCTTACAAAGCGGGGGGGTCCAAGAGACCCAGTACTTC. It encodes CASSLQSGGVQETQYF.

V usage is TRBV5-1 and J usage is TRBJ1-1, with 7 bases matching TRBD1. The V gene's germline CDR1 is SGHRS and CDR2 YFSETQ. With V trimmed by 2 bases and J by 2 bases, 3 bases remained unmatched. The CDR3 spans 14 residues. CDR3 sequence: CASSFQGGNTEAFF. In nucleotides, the CDR3 is TGCGCCAGCAGCTTCCAGGGGGGTAACACTGAAGCTTTCTTT.

This CDR3 reads CASSLKLTAVNEKLFF. CDR3 sequence (DNA): TGTGCCAGCAGCTTGAAATTAACAGCAGTTAATGAAAAACTGTTTTTT. V usage is TRBV5-6 and J usage is TRBJ1-4; D is ambiguous. Between the trimmed V and J ends, which lost 1 base and 4 bases, there was a span of 14 bases. The CDR3 is made up of 16 amino acids. The germline CDR1 and CDR2 sequences are SGHDT and YYEEEE. Full variable domain (missing parts from reference TRBV5-6 and TRBJ1-4): DAGVTQSPTHLIKTRGQQVTLRCSPKSGHDTVSWYQQALGQGPQFIFQYYEEEERQRGNFPDRFSGHQFPNYSSELNVNALLLGDSALYLCASSLKLTAVNEKLFFGSGTQLSVL.

This clone turned up a few times. The genes are TRBV7-9 and TRBJ2-1; a weak D match, TRBD2 (6 bases). This CDR3 is 12 amino acids long. Trimming left V 5 bases short and J 9 bases short, with 11 bases between. Germline-derived CDR1 and CDR2 are SEHNR and FQNEAQ (reference sequence). The CDR3 sequence is CASSRLRGEQFF. CDR3 nucleotide sequence: TGTGCCAGCAGCCGACTGCGGGGTGAGCAGTTCTTC.

This clone was counted a single time. V gene TRBV5-5 combines with J gene TRBJ2-7; 9 nucleotides agree with TRBD2. J was trimmed by 9 bases and V by 6 bases; bases with no gene match: 7. This CDR3 region has 12 residues. Looked up from germline, CDR1 is SGHKS and CDR2 is YYEKEE (reference sequence). Here the CDR3 DNA reads TGTGCCAGCATCAACGCGGGAGGGGTGCAGTACTTC. It is translated as CASINAGGVQYF.

The gene calls are TRBV5-1 and TRBJ2-7; tentatively, D is TRBD1 (5 bases). Trimming removed 4 bases at V and 0 bases at J, with 8 bases between. The CDR3 is 13 residues long. Germline CDR1 and CDR2: SGHRS and YFSETQ. The CDR3 loop reads CASSADNSYEQYF. For the CDR3, the DNA is TGCGCCAGCAGCGCGGACAACTCCTACGAGCAGTACTTC.

The V and J genes are TRBV5-6 and TRBJ2-7, with 16 bases lining up with TRBD2. This CDR3 is 19 amino acids long. The V and J ends lost 2 bases and 4 bases, in that order; junction bases with no gene match: 12. The germline CDR1 and CDR2 sequences are SGHDT and YYEEEE. CDR3 coding DNA: TGTGCCAGCAGCTTTGTTGCCCCGGGACTAGCGGGGGGGCGGTACGAGCAGTACTTC. Its protein product is CASSFVAPGLAGGRYEQYF.

This sequence joins TRBV2 and TRBJ2-2; 8 bases match TRBD1. The CDR3 has 14 amino acids. The junction had 1 base not matched to a gene; V was cut back by 7 bases and J by 0 bases. Looked up from germline, CDR1 is SNHLY and CDR2 is FYNNEI. The CDR3 spells CASKGQANTGELFF. The DNA for the CDR3 is TGTGCCAGCAAGGGACAGGCGAACACCGGGGAGCTGTTTTTT. The full variable domain, completed using reference TRBV2 and TRBJ2-2, is EPEVTQTPSHQVTQMGQEVILRCVPISNHLYFYWYRQILGQKVEFLVSFYNNEISEKSEIFDDQFSVERPDGSNFTLKIRSTKLEDSAMYFCASKGQANTGELFFGEGSRLTVL.

Only a few counts were recorded for this clone. This chain connects TRBV5-1 to TRBJ2-3; 8 positions match TRBD2. Germline trimming cut 1 base from V and 2 bases from J; bases unmatched to any gene: 3. In germline, CDR1 is SGHRS, CDR2 YFSETQ. The CDR3 extends over 15 amino acids. CDR3 bases: TGCGCCAGCAGCTTGAGCGGGGGCCCCACAGATACGCAGTATTTT. This sequence encodes CASSLSGGPTDTQYF.

The chain combines TRBV2 with TRBJ1-1; weak D call: TRBD1 (5 bases). Germline CDR1 reads SNHLY; CDR2 reads FYNNEI. The CDR3 contains 14 residues. Trimming removed 9 bases from V and 1 base from J, with 15 bases in between. The chain's CDR3 is CASTAGRTNTEAFF. The CDR3 region has the DNA TGTGCCAGTACCGCGGGACGGACGAACACTGAAGCTTTCTTT.

This clone was seen just once. V is TRBV7-2 and J is TRBJ1-2, with D possibly TRBD1 on 5 matching bases. This CDR3 spans 12 amino acids. Trimming removed 5 bases at V and 4 bases at J, with 8 bases between. Germline V gene sequence: CDR1 SGHTA, CDR2 FQGNSA. This chain's CDR3 is CASSGDFYGYTF. DNA of the CDR3: TGTGCCAGCAGCGGGGACTTCTATGGCTACACCTTC.

The J gene is TRBJ2-7, the V gene TRBV24-1, with a weak D call TRBD2 (6 bases). Germline assignment: CDR1 KGHDR and CDR2 SFDVKD. The CDR3 loop spans 13 amino acids. Deletions cut 9 bases from V and 0 bases from J, with 11 bases between. Here the CDR3 reads CATQEGSSYEQYF. The CDR3 coding sequence is TGTGCCACCCAGGAGGGGAGCTCCTACGAGCAGTACTTC.

The J gene is TRBJ1-1, the V gene TRBV19, with D maybe TRBD1 (6 bases). CDR1 is LNHDA and CDR2 is SQIVND in the germline V gene (reference sequence). The CDR3 consists of 14 residues. V was cut by 7 bases and J by 4 bases, with 16 bases left in between. The CDR3 loop is CASTSDRHFTEAFF. CDR3 coding DNA: TGTGCCAGTACCTCCGACAGGCACTTCACTGAAGCTTTCTTT. Looking up the rest from reference TRBV19 and TRBJ1-1 gives the full variable domain: DGGITQSPKYLFRKEGQNVTLSCEQNLNHDAMYWYRQDPGQGLRLIYYSQIVNDFQKGDIAEGYSVSREKKESFPLTVTSAQKNPTAFYLCASTSDRHFTEAFFGQGTRLTVV.

This sequence joins TRBV7-9 and TRBJ2-7; possibly TRBD1 for D (5 bases). The CDR3 length is 16 residues. Looked up from germline, CDR1 is SEHNR and CDR2 is FQNEAQ (reference sequence). Trimming took 1 base from V and 3 from J, leaving 16 bases between them. The CDR3 region has the DNA TGTGCCAGCAGCTTAGGATGGGGCGCAGCATTCTACGAGCAGTACTTC. Amino acids: CASSLGWGAAFYEQYF.

The gene calls are TRBV2 and TRBJ2-5, with D maybe TRBD1 (5 bases). Germline-derived CDR1 and CDR2 are SNHLY and FYNNEI. V dropped 5 bases and J dropped 1 base, with 17 bases sitting between them. The CDR3 is made up of 16 amino acids. The CDR3 sequence is CASSRFLPGPQETQYF. CDR3 in DNA: TGTGCCAGCAGTAGGTTTTTGCCAGGGCCCCAAGAGACCCAGTACTTC.

The chain joins TRBV6-5 to TRBJ1-3; the D gene is possibly TRBD1 (5 bases). Trimming took 2 bases from V and 0 from J, leaving 5 bases between them. The CDR3 sequence is 14 residues long. Germline V gives CDR1 MNHEY, CDR2 SVGAGI. CDR3 nucleotide sequence: TGTGCCAGCAGTTACGACAGCTCTGGAAACACCATATATTTT. Residues: CASSYDSSGNTIYF.

This clone was seen a few times. V usage is TRBV25-1 and J usage is TRBJ2-3; a possible D gene is TRBD1 (5 bases). CDR1 is MGHDK and CDR2 is SYGVNS in the germline V gene. The CDR3 sequence is 14 residues long. V gave up 6 bases and J gave up 2 bases, with 12 bases separating them. The CDR3 is CASSQTEPTDTQYF. In DNA, the CDR3 is TGTGCCAGCAGCCAGACAGAGCCCACAGATACGCAGTATTTT.

The rearrangement joins TRBV12-5 to TRBJ1-5; 9 bases are a match to TRBD1. Per the germline V gene, CDR1 is LGHNT and CDR2 is FRNRAP. This CDR3 has 15 residues. The V and J ends lost 1 base and 2 bases, in that order; junction bases with no gene match: 0. Here the CDR3 reads CASGLGTGGNQPQHF. The CDR3 coding sequence is TGTGCTAGTGGTTTGGGGACAGGGGGCAATCAGCCCCAGCATTTT.

The chain carries TRBV23-1 and TRBJ1-4; TRBD1 matches at 7 bases. TRBV23-1 is assigned to the ORF class and has an uncertain function. V gave up 3 bases and J gave up 0 bases; unmatched junction bases: 7. This CDR3 is built from 17 residues. In DNA form, the CDR3 reads TGCGCCAGCAGTCACACCCGGGACAGAGCAACTAATGAAAAACTGTTTTTT. This codes for CASSHTRDRATNEKLFF.

This clone was found once. This chain joins TRBV7-9 and TRBJ2-5; 8 positions agree with TRBD1. This CDR3 region has 16 residues. Germline values: CDR1 SEHNR, CDR2 FQNEAQ (reference sequence). V dropped 5 bases and J dropped 5; count of bases not matched to a gene: 13. CDR3 sequence reads: CASSLGQGLPRETQYF. The CDR3 DNA reads TGTGCCAGCAGCCTCGGACAGGGACTGCCTCGGGAGACCCAGTACTTC.

The V and J genes are TRBV19 and TRBJ1-5, with 9 bases matching TRBD1. V lost 1 base, J lost 6 bases, and 7 bases stayed unmatched. The germline V gene encodes CDR1 LNHDA and CDR2 SQIVND (reference sequence). The CDR3 length is 16 residues. The CDR3 here is CASSIGGTGFRQPQHF. The DNA of the CDR3 is TGTGCCAGTAGTATAGGAGGGACAGGGTTTCGTCAGCCCCAGCATTTT.

The chain employs TRBV3-1 (or the pseudogene TRBV3-2) and TRBJ2-1, with TRBD1 as a possible D gene (5 bases). The V gene lost 4 bases and the J gene lost 9 bases, with 7 bases spanning the gap. The CDR3 contains 11 residues. Germline V gene sequence: CDR1 LGHDT, CDR2 YNNKEL (reference sequence). DNA for the CDR3: TGTGCCAGCAGCCTTGGGGCTGAGCAGTTCTTC. Translating it yields CASSLGAEQFF.

This clone has a single count. The chain employs TRBV29-1 and TRBJ1-5, with 9 bases that match TRBD1. This CDR3 is built from 13 residues. The V segment lost 8 bases and the J segment 5 bases; nucleotides outside the gene matches: 7. CDR1 and CDR2 from the germline V gene are SQVTM and ANQGSEA. The DNA for the CDR3 is TGCAGCCAAGGGACAGGGTCGTATCAGCCCCAGCATTTT. This translates into CSQGTGSYQPQHF.

This clone was detected a few times. V is TRBV28 and J is TRBJ1-1, with 8 bases matching TRBD1. After removal of 5 bases from V and 4 bases from J, the junction contained 9 bases not matched to a gene. The CDR3 totals 15 residues. The V gene's germline CDR1 is MDHEN and CDR2 SYDVKM. The CDR3 DNA follows: TGTGCCAGCAGTGCTACCGGACAGGGCGGCACTGAAGCTTTCTTT. Its protein is CASSATGQGGTEAFF.